One TCR beta chain is described in this entry. Its target is not known. The data stem from a study of CD8 T cells in ankylosing spondylitis. Overall study findings and caveats: With a CD8+ phenotype, disease-linked clones were relatively rare in peripheral blood. Matched ankylosing spondylitis synovial fluid reportedly showed significant enrichment of disease-linked clones. Apparently characteristic of ankylosing spondylitis blood was a TCR beta motif (about eight highly homologous variants). Earlier authors reported some of these motif variants in reactive arthritis synovial fluid and blood.

Germline lookup yields CDR1 MNHEY and CDR2 SVGAGI. Trimming left V 2 bases short and J 1 base short, with 14 bases between. The CDR3 spans 16 residues. Quantitative 5'-RACE with molecular barcodes was used to make the TCR beta libraries. In TCRdb, the 5' RACE reads were re-called with MiXCR into one record per CDR3 protein. The table has 400,000 or so distinct CDR3 sequences, roughly a quarter seen once; the top ten hold 0.89%. J is TRBJ2-5 and V is TRBV6-5; D is possibly TRBD2 (5 bases). This sequence originates from a male donor with ankylosing spondylitis. Material for sequencing was blood, either unsorted or a sorted T cell fraction (not recorded which). The CDR3 sequence: CASSYRSGGGQETQYF. CDR3 nucleotide sequence: TGTGCCAGCAGTTACCGGAGCGGAGGAGGCCAAGAGACCCAGTACTTC.